What follows are 15 T cell receptor beta chains derived from one specimen sequenced in a study of cytomegalovirus exposure and HLA in healthy donors. With 60 Vbeta and 13 Jbeta primers, the PCR was carried out. Measured with immunoSEQ multiplex PCR; TCRdb has only the in-frame clones, and not every one. The sample consists of around 200,000 clones, about two thirds of them appearing once. The specimen was PBMCs. All receptors derive from a middle-aged man in good health and CMV-seropositive.

CDR3 protein: CASSPGQSMNTEAFF. Written as DNA, the CDR3 is TGTGCCAGCTCACCAGGACAGAGCATGAACACTGAAGCTTTCTTT. The chain combines TRBV18 with TRBJ1-1; D possibly corresponds to TRBD1 (6 bases). CDR3 length: 15 amino acids. Trimming shortened V by 2 bases and J by 0 bases, and 10 bases separated the two germline ends. CDR1 and CDR2 from the germline V gene are KGHSH and LQKENI.

The chain recombines TRBV7-3 with TRBJ1-6; D is perhaps TRBD1 (5 bases). V was pared by 5 bases and J by 9 bases, with 17 bases between. The CDR3 contains 15 residues. The germline gives CDR1 SGHTA, CDR2 FQGTGA. Here the CDR3 reads CASSPGGGSGSPLHF. The DNA of the CDR3 is TGTGCCAGCAGCCCTGGGGGGGGGAGCGGTTCACCCCTCCACTTT.

The V call is TRBV19, the J call TRBJ1-1, with a possible D match to TRBD1 (5 bases). Trimming shortened V by 5 bases and J by 3 bases, and 13 bases separated the two germline ends. CDR1 is LNHDA and CDR2 is SQIVND in the germline V gene (reference sequence). The CDR3 consists of 14 residues. Here the CDR3 reads CASSQALGDTEAFF. In DNA form, the CDR3 reads TGTGCCAGTAGTCAGGCTCTAGGGGACACTGAAGCTTTCTTT.

The chain employs TRBV7-9 and TRBJ2-2, with D perhaps matching TRBD2 (6 bases). The V gene lost 2 bases and the J gene lost 1 base, with 17 bases spanning the gap. The CDR3 runs to 18 residues. Germline loops: CDR1 SEHNR, CDR2 FQNEAQ (reference sequence). The CDR3 DNA reads TGTGCCAGCAGCTTACCCCATTTAGCGGACGAGAACACCGGGGAGCTGTTTTTT. Amino acids: CASSLPHLADENTGELFF.

The J gene is TRBJ2-5, the V gene TRBV5-4, with TRBD2 matching over 8 bases. Germline CDR1 reads SGHNT; CDR2 reads YYREEE (reference sequence). Unmatched junction bases numbered 4, after V lost 0 bases and J lost 0 bases. The CDR3 spans 16 residues. The CDR3 sequence is CASSLAPGGDQETQYF. CDR3 DNA sequence: TGTGCCAGCAGCTTGGCCCCCGGGGGGGACCAAGAGACCCAGTACTTC. The whole variable domain, remainder taken from reference TRBV5-4 and TRBJ2-5, is ETGVTQSPTHLIKTRGQQVTLRCSSQSGHNTVSWYQQALGQGPQFIFQYYREEENGRGNFPPRFSGLQFPNYSSELNVNALELDDSALYLCASSLAPGGDQETQYFGPGTRLLVL.

This sequence joins TRBV11-2 and TRBJ2-1; tentative D call: TRBD1 (6 bases). The germline gives CDR1 SGHAT, CDR2 FQNNGV. The CDR3 is made up of 14 amino acids. Trimming took 3 bases from V and 4 from J, leaving 10 bases between them. The CDR3 reads CASSFGTPYNEQFF. In nucleotides, the CDR3 is TGTGCCAGCAGCTTCGGGACACCTTACAATGAGCAGTTCTTC.

CDR3 region: CASSLAGSADTQYF. The CDR3 coding sequence is TGTGCCAGCAGCTTGGCTGGGAGCGCAGATACGCAGTATTTT. The chain has TRBV5-5 and TRBJ2-3; TRBD2 is a possible D gene (5 bases). From germline, CDR1 is SGHKS and CDR2 YYEKEE (reference sequence). The V and J ends lost 0 bases and 4 bases respectively, with 9 bases between them. The CDR3 is 14 amino acids.

The rearrangement links TRBV11-2 to TRBJ2-1; 12 nucleotides agree with TRBD2. Germline CDR1 is SGHAT and CDR2 is FQNNGV. The CDR3 is 15 residues long. J gave up 9 bases and V 5 bases, and 8 bases lay outside the gene matches. This CDR3 reads CASSLQPGLAGEQFF. The CDR3 nucleotides read TGTGCCAGCAGCCTACAACCGGGACTAGCGGGTGAGCAGTTCTTC.

This clone has just one count. This rearrangement joins TRBV28 to TRBJ2-7; 8 bases agree with TRBD1. Per the germline V gene, CDR1 is MDHEN and CDR2 is SYDVKM. This CDR3 is built from 11 residues. After removal of 2 bases from V and 9 bases from J, the junction contained 0 bases not matched to a gene. CDR3 residues: CASSLGTGQYF. DNA for the CDR3: TGTGCCAGCAGTTTAGGGACAGGGCAGTACTTC.

The CDR3 DNA follows: TGCGCCAGCAGCCTCACAGGGGGCGGAGGCTACACCTTC. This sequence encodes CASSLTGGGGYTF. The V call is TRBV5-1, the J call TRBJ1-2; 9 bases agree with TRBD1. The CDR3 runs to 13 residues. From germline, CDR1 is SGHRS and CDR2 YFSETQ. Trimming removed 4 bases from V and 8 bases from J; junction bases left unmatched: 6.

A few counts support this clone. V is TRBV14 and J is TRBJ2-7; possible D gene TRBD1, 6 bases. V lost 6 bases to trimming and J lost 5 bases, with 14 bases between them. The CDR3 loop spans 13 amino acids. Germline V gene sequence: CDR1 SGHDN, CDR2 FVKESK. The CDR3 here is CASRGRGIDEQYF. CDR3 DNA sequence: TGTGCCAGCAGGGGCAGGGGCATCGACGAGCAGTACTTC.

V and J are TRBV10-3 and TRBJ2-1, with 13 nucleotides matching TRBD2. CDR3 length equals 17 residues. V was pared by 0 bases and J by 7 bases, with 6 bases of the junction left unmatched. Germline V gene lookup returns CDR1 ENHRY and CDR2 SYGVKD. DNA of the CDR3: TGTGCCATCAGTGAGTCGACGACTAGCGGGGGGAAAAATGAGCAGTTCTTC. Its translation: CAISESTTSGGKNEQFF.

V and J are TRBV19 and TRBJ1-5; 7 bases are a match to TRBD1. Germline CDR1 is LNHDA and CDR2 is SQIVND (reference sequence). CDR3 length: 16 amino acids. Trimming cost V 4 bases and J 0 bases; bases outside gene matches: 6. The CDR3 reads CASSTPGGLSNQPQHF. CDR3 DNA sequence: TGTGCCAGTAGTACCCCAGGGGGACTTAGCAATCAGCCCCAGCATTTT. Together with reference TRBV19 and TRBJ1-5, the CDR3 gives the full variable domain: DGGITQSPKYLFRKEGQNVTLSCEQNLNHDAMYWYRQDPGQGLRLIYYSQIVNDFQKGDIAEGYSVSREKKESFPLTVTSAQKNPTAFYLCASSTPGGLSNQPQHFGDGTRLSIL.

This rearrangement joins TRBV9 to TRBJ2-3, with 16 bases that match TRBD2. V lost 0 bases and J lost 1; bases outside the gene matches: 8. There are 20 residues in the CDR3. Germline CDR1 reads SGDLS; CDR2 reads YYNGEE. This CDR3 is CASSVEGLAGGVEGTDTQYF. DNA of the CDR3: TGTGCCAGCAGCGTAGAGGGACTAGCGGGGGGGGTGGAAGGCACAGATACGCAGTATTTT.

As DNA, the CDR3 is TGTGCCAGTAGTATAGATCCCCACGCGGGTACGCAGTATTTT. This sequence encodes CASSIDPHAGTQYF. The chain links TRBV19 to TRBJ2-3; weak D call: TRBD2 (5 bases). CDR3 length: 14 amino acids. Germline V gene lookup returns CDR1 LNHDA and CDR2 SQIVND (reference sequence). Trimming pared 0 bases from V and 8 bases from J, leaving 12 bases between.